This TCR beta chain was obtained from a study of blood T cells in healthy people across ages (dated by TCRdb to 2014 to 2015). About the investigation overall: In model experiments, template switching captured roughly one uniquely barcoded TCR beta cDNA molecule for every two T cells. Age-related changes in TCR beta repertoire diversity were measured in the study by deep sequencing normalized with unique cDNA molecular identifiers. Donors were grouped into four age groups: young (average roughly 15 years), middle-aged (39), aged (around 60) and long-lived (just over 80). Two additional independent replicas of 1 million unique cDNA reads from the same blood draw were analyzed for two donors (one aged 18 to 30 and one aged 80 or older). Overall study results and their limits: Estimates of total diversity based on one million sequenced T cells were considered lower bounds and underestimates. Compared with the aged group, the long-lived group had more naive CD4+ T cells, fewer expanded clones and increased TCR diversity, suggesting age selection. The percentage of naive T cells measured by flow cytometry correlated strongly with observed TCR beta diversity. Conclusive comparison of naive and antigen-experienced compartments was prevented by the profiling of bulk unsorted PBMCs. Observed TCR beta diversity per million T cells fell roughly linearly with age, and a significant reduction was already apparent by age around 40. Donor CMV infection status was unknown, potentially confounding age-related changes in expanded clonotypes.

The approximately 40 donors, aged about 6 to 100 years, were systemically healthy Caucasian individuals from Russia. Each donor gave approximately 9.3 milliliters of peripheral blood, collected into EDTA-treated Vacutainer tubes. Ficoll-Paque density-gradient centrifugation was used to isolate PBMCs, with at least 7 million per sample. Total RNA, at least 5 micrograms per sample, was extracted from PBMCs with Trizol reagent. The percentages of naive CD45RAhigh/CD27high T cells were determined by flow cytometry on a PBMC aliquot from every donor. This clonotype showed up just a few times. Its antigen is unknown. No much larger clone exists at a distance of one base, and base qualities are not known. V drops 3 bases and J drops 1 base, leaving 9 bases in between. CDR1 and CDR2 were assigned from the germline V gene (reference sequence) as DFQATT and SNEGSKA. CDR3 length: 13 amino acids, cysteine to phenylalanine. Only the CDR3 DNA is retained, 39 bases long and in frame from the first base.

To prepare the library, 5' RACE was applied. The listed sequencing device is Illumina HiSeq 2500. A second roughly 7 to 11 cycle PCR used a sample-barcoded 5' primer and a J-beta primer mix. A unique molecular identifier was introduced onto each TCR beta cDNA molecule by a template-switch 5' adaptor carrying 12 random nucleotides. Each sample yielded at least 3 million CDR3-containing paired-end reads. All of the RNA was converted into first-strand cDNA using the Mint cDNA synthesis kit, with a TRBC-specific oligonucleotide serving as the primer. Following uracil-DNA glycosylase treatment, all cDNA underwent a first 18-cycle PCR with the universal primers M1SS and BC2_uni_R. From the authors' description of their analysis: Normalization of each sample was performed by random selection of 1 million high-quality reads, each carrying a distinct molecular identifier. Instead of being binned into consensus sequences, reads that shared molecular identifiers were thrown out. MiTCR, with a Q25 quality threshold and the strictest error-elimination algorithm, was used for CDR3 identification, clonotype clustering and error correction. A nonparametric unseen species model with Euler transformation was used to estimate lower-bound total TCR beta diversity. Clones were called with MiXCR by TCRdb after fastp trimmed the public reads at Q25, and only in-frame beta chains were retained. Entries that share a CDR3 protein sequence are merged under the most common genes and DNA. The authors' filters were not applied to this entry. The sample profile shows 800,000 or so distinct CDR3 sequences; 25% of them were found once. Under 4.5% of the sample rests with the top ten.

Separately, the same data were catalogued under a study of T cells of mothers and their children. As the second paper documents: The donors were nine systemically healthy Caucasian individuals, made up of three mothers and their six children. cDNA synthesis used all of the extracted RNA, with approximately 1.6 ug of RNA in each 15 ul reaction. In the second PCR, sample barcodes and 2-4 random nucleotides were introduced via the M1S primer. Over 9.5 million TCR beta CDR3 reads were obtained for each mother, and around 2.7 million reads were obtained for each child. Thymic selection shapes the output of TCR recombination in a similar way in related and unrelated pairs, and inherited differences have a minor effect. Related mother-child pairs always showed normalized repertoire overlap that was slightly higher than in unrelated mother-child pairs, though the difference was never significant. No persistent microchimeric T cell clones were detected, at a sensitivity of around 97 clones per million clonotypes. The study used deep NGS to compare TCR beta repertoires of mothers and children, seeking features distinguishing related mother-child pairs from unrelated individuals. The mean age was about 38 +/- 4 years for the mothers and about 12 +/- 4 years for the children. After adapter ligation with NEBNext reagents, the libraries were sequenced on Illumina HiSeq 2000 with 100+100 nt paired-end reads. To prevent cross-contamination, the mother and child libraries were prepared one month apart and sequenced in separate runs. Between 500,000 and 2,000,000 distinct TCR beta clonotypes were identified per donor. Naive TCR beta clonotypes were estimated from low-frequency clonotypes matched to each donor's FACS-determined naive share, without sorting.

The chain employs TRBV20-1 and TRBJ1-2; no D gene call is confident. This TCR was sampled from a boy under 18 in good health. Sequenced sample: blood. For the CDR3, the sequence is CSASAADNYGYTF. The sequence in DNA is TGCAGTGCTAGCGCAGCCGATAACTATGGCTACACCTTC.